One and the same sample provided the 29 T cell receptor beta chains below, sequenced in a study of cytomegalovirus exposure and HLA in healthy donors. A multiplex PCR was run with 60 Vbeta primers and 13 Jbeta primers. The repertoire was sequenced with immunoSEQ multiplex PCR; TCRdb's copy has only in-frame clones and lacks some. The table lists around 32,000 clones, roughly two fifths of them singletons. The sequencing input was PBMCs. The receptors originated from a woman aged 50 to 60 in good health and CMV-seronegative.

This clone has only a few counts. This chain uses TRBV5-1 with TRBJ2-7, with 7 bases that match TRBD1. The J segment lost 2 bases and the V segment lost 5 bases, leaving 7 bases of the junction unmatched. The CDR3 is 14 residues long. The V gene's germline CDR1 is SGHRS and CDR2 YFSETQ. CDR3 region: CASSADRVTYEQYF. DNA for the CDR3: TGCGCCAGCAGTGCAGACAGGGTAACCTACGAGCAGTACTTC.

The chain's CDR3 is CASSLRTGSNQPQHF. CDR3 bases: TGCGCCAGCAGCTTGCGGACAGGTAGCAATCAGCCCCAGCATTTT. The chain employs TRBV5-1 and TRBJ1-5, with 7 bases fitting TRBD1. CDR1 is SGHRS, CDR2 YFSETQ, per germline. CDR3 size: 15 residues. V shed 1 base, J shed 0 bases, and the junction held 1 base outside the gene matches.

V usage is TRBV9 and J usage is TRBJ2-6; weak D call: TRBD2 (6 bases). The V gene's germline CDR1 is SGDLS and CDR2 YYNGEE. The CDR3 runs to 15 residues. V was trimmed by 3 bases and J by 3 bases, leaving 10 bases between them. The CDR3: CASSGRGFGANVLTF. CDR3 DNA: TGTGCCAGCAGCGGGAGGGGTTTTGGGGCCAACGTCCTGACTTTC.

This sequence joins TRBV5-6 and TRBJ2-7, with no clear D. This CDR3 comprises 12 residues. Germline CDR1 SGHDT, CDR2 YYEEEE. Trimming removed 2 bases from V and 7 bases from J, with 10 bases in between. The CDR3 loop reads CASSFERFEQYF. The CDR3 DNA reads as TGTGCCAGCAGCTTTGAGAGATTTGAGCAGTACTTC.

The rearrangement uses TRBV4-1 and TRBJ2-1; D might be TRBD1 (6 bases). CDR1 and CDR2 from the germline V gene are MGHRA and YSYEKL. The V gene lost 4 bases and the J gene lost 0 bases, with 10 bases spanning the gap. The CDR3 is 15 residues long. The CDR3 loop reads CASSLDRFSYNEQFF. The CDR3 DNA sequence: TGCGCCAGCAGCCTCGACAGGTTCTCCTACAATGAGCAGTTCTTC.

This clone was observed a few times. V usage is TRBV5-1 and J usage is TRBJ2-5; a weak D match, TRBD2 (5 bases). The CDR3 has 16 residues. Per germline, CDR1 SGHRS and CDR2 YFSETQ. Between the trimmed V and J ends, which lost 1 base and 5 bases, there was a span of 18 bases. The DNA for the CDR3 is TGCGCCAGCAGCTTGAGAGCGAGGGCCACGGGGGAGACCCAGTACTTC. It specifies CASSLRARATGETQYF.

This clone was seen once. The rearrangement uses TRBV27 and TRBJ2-3, with D possibly being TRBD1 (6 bases). The CDR3 runs to 14 residues. The V end lost 6 bases, the J end lost 4 bases, and 14 bases lay between the germline ends. Germline-derived CDR1 and CDR2 are MNHEY and SMNVEV (reference sequence). The CDR3 region is CASRVPGHSDTQYF. DNA of the CDR3: TGTGCCAGCAGAGTCCCGGGACATTCAGATACGCAGTATTTT.

This clone came up a few times. The chain joins TRBV2 to TRBJ2-6; D is uncertain. The length of the CDR3 is 15 residues. Trimming shortened V by 6 bases and J by 0 bases, and 9 bases separated the two germline ends. The germline gives CDR1 SNHLY, CDR2 FYNNEI. CDR3 coding DNA: TGTGCCAGCAGCTTAGCAGTCTCTGGGGCCAACGTCCTGACTTTC. Translated, it gives CASSLAVSGANVLTF.

The table lists this clone with a count of one. The chain has TRBV1 and TRBJ1-5. TRBV1 is flagged as a pseudogene. The CDR3 is 19 residues long. CDR3 sequence reads: CTSSRVGGARFGKQSAPAF. The CDR3 nucleotides are TGCACCAGCAGCCGGGTCGGAGGGGCGCGTTTCGGGAAGCAATCAGCCCCAGCATTT.

This clone was picked up a small number of times. The chain couples TRBV5-1 to TRBJ1-2; TRBD1 matches at 9 bases. Germline V gene lookup returns CDR1 SGHRS and CDR2 YFSETQ. The CDR3 loop spans 16 amino acids. With 2 bases clipped from V and 4 bases from J, the junction kept 9 bases outside the gene matches. The CDR3 is CASSLQGQGLGYGYTF. As DNA, the CDR3 is TGCGCCAGCAGCTTACAGGGACAGGGCCTTGGCTATGGCTACACCTTC.

This chain links TRBV25-1 with TRBJ1-2; 8 bases are a match to TRBD1. Per germline, CDR1 MGHDK and CDR2 SYGVNS. This CDR3 is built from 12 residues. The ends lost 6 bases at V and 4 bases at J; junction bases unmatched: 1. This chain's CDR3 is CASRQGGYGYTF. For the CDR3, the DNA is TGTGCCAGCAGACAGGGGGGCTATGGCTACACCTTC.

The rearrangement joins TRBV16 to TRBJ2-7; D may be TRBD1 (7 bases). Between the trimmed V and J ends, which lost 5 bases and 5 bases, there was a span of 16 bases. CDR3 length: 14 residues. The germline V gene encodes CDR1 KGHSY and CDR2 FQNENV. This CDR3 reads CASSVTGEANEQYF. The CDR3 coding sequence is TGTGCCAGCAGCGTAACAGGGGAGGCGAACGAGCAGTACTTC.

The V and J genes are TRBV6-5 and TRBJ2-1, with 11 bases lining up with TRBD2. The CDR3 loop spans 16 amino acids. V gave up 2 bases and J gave up 6 bases; unmatched junction bases: 6. Germline V gene data show CDR1 as MNHEY and CDR2 as SVGAGI. The DNA for the CDR3 is TGTGCCAGCAGTTACGGTAGCGGGAGGGGAATCAATGAGCAGTTCTTC. Translated: CASSYGSGRGINEQFF.

This rearrangement joins TRBV5-6 to TRBJ1-5; D call uncertain. Germline CDR1 and CDR2: SGHDT and YYEEEE. The CDR3 runs 14 residues. V lost 4 bases, J lost 6 bases, and 14 bases lay in between. CDR3 DNA: TGTGCCAGCAGCGAACTTGGGTCTAGTCAGCCCCAGCATTTT. This codes for CASSELGSSQPQHF.

The chain recombines TRBV30 with TRBJ1-2; D is perhaps TRBD1 (6 bases). Germline V gives CDR1 GTSNPN, CDR2 SVGIG (reference sequence). The length of the CDR3 is 17 residues. Between the trimmed V and J ends, which lost 8 bases and 7 bases, there was a span of 32 bases. For the CDR3, the DNA is TGTGCCGGAATACTCTCCGGAACAGGGCGCTCCCCTGGTGGCTACACCTTC. Its translation is CAGILSGTGRSPGGYTF.

This clone was detected only once. V gene TRBV28 combines with J gene TRBJ2-3; 8 nucleotides line up with TRBD1. There are 13 residues in the CDR3. V lost 4 bases to trimming and J lost 6 bases; unmatched junction nucleotides: 3. From germline, CDR1 is MDHEN and CDR2 SYDVKM. The CDR3 region has the DNA TGTGCCAGCAGTTCAGGGGGCCTGGATACGCAGTATTTT. It translates to CASSSGGLDTQYF.

V is TRBV11-2 and J is TRBJ2-3, with D unresolved. The V end lost 2 bases, the J end lost 1 base, and 7 bases lay between the germline ends. CDR3 size: 14 residues. Germline V gene sequence: CDR1 SGHAT, CDR2 FQNNGV. The CDR3 reads CASSLILGTDTQYF. The CDR3 region has the DNA TGTGCCAGCAGCTTAATTCTAGGCACAGATACGCAGTATTTT.

V is TRBV28 and J is TRBJ1-2, with 7 bases identical to TRBD1. The CDR3 consists of 12 residues. Germline-derived CDR1 and CDR2 are MDHEN and SYDVKM. The J segment lost 2 bases and the V segment lost 8 bases, leaving 2 bases of the junction unmatched. CDR3 sequence: CASLQGNYGYTF. For the CDR3, the DNA is TGTGCCAGCTTACAGGGGAACTATGGCTACACCTTC.

As for this clone: Its ends do not fully match the called genes, so a read error is possible. Other DNA sequences in the same sample also yield this CDR3. The chain has TRBV7-2 and TRBJ2-4; 8 nucleotides match TRBD2. This CDR3 comprises 17 residues. Germline lookup yields CDR1 SGHTA and CDR2 FQGNSA. DNA for the CDR3: TGTGCCAGTAGCTTAGATCCGATTAGCGGGACCAAAAACATTCAGTACTTC. It translates to CASSLDPISGTKNIQYF.

This clone occurred once. The chain uses TRBV19 and TRBJ2-3; D possibly corresponds to TRBD2 (6 bases). The CDR3 loop spans 14 amino acids. Germline V gene lookup returns CDR1 LNHDA and CDR2 SQIVND (reference sequence). Trimming cost V 4 bases and J 5 bases, with 13 bases left between them. The CDR3 DNA is TGTGCCAGTAGTAATAAGGGACTCTTAGATACGCAGTATTTT. This gives the protein CASSNKGLLDTQYF.

The rearrangement uses TRBV7-9 and TRBJ1-4; 7 nucleotides agree with TRBD1. The CDR3 is 15 residues long. V trimming: 0 bases; J trimming: 7 bases; junction bases outside the gene matches: 5. Germline CDR1 reads SEHNR; CDR2 reads FQNEAQ (reference sequence). CDR3: CASSLASGGSEKLFF. Here the CDR3 DNA reads TGTGCCAGCAGCTTAGCGTCAGGGGGGAGTGAAAAACTGTTTTTT.

The chain combines TRBV4-1 with TRBJ2-7; TRBD1 matches at 9 bases. V shed 4 bases and J 0 bases; nucleotides not matched to a gene: 13. Germline V CDR1 and CDR2: MGHRA, YSYEKL. The CDR3 runs to 18 residues. In DNA, the CDR3 is TGCGCCAGCAGCCCACTTGTTATAGGGACAGGGAACTCCTACGAGCAGTACTTC. Its translation is CASSPLVIGTGNSYEQYF.

This sequence joins TRBV28 and TRBJ2-7; possibly TRBD2 for D (5 bases). Trimming left V 6 bases short and J 4 bases short, with 22 bases between. In germline, CDR1 is MDHEN, CDR2 SYDVKM. This CDR3 contains 16 residues. The CDR3 loop reads CASSPEGRPNLYEQYF. For the CDR3, the DNA is TGTGCCAGCAGCCCCGAGGGCAGACCGAACCTGTACGAGCAGTACTTC.

The V gene is TRBV6-1, the J gene TRBJ2-7, with no clear D. V lost 0 bases, J lost 0 bases, and 9 bases lay in between. Germline values: CDR1 MNHNS, CDR2 SASEGT. This CDR3 is 15 amino acids long. The CDR3 coding sequence is TGTGCCAGCAGTGAAGCTTACTCCACCTCCTACGAGCAGTACTTC. This codes for CASSEAYSTSYEQYF.

The genes are TRBV6-6 and TRBJ1-2; 7 positions agree with TRBD1. CDR3 length: 11 amino acids. V shed 7 bases and J 8 bases; nucleotides not matched to a gene: 4. Germline assignment: CDR1 MNHNY and CDR2 SVGAGI (reference sequence). CDR3: CASTNRGGYTF. The CDR3 coding sequence is TGTGCCAGCACCAACAGGGGAGGCTACACCTTC.

In this sample, this clone turned up a few times. The J gene is TRBJ1-4, the V gene TRBV5-1; D is perhaps TRBD1 (6 bases). The germline V gene encodes CDR1 SGHRS and CDR2 YFSETQ. The CDR3 sequence is 14 residues long. Trimming pared 4 bases from V and 3 bases from J, leaving 10 bases between. The CDR3 bases are TGCGCCAGCAGCATAGGACAGCCTAATGAAAAACTGTTTTTT. It encodes CASSIGQPNEKLFF.

This clone came up a few times. The chain couples TRBV5-4 to TRBJ2-1; TRBD2 might be the D (6 bases). CDR3 size: 11 residues. V gave up 4 bases and J gave up 9 bases, with 8 bases separating them. Germline CDR1 and CDR2: SGHNT and YYREEE (reference sequence). The CDR3 region is CASSRGFEQFF. Here the CDR3 DNA reads TGTGCCAGCAGCCGGGGGTTTGAGCAGTTCTTC.

A few counts support this clone. The rearrangement joins TRBV7-6 to TRBJ2-1; 9 bases align to TRBD2. The CDR3 covers 16 residues. Per the germline V gene, CDR1 is SGHVS and CDR2 is FNYEAQ. Losses at the gene ends were 5 bases for V and 8 bases for J; bases not matched to a gene: 13. CDR3 sequence (DNA): TGTGCCAGCAGCCCAGGGGTTTTAGCGGGAGTGTATGAGCAGTTCTTC. Its translation is CASSPGVLAGVYEQFF. Together with reference TRBV7-6 and TRBJ2-1, the CDR3 gives the full variable domain: GAGVSQSPRYKVTKRGQDVALRCDPISGHVSLYWYRQALGQGPEFLTYFNYEAQQDKSGLPNDRFSAERPEGSISTLTIQRTEQRDSAMYRCASSPGVLAGVYEQFFGPGTRLTVL.

The chain couples TRBV10-2 to TRBJ1-1, with D unresolved. CDR1 is WSHSY and CDR2 is SAAADI in the germline V gene. The ends were cut back, 0 bases at V and 5 bases at J, with 10 bases in the middle. The length of the CDR3 is 14 residues. This CDR3 is CASSESIRGTEAFF. The CDR3, as DNA: TGCGCCAGCAGTGAGTCGATAAGAGGGACTGAAGCTTTCTTT.